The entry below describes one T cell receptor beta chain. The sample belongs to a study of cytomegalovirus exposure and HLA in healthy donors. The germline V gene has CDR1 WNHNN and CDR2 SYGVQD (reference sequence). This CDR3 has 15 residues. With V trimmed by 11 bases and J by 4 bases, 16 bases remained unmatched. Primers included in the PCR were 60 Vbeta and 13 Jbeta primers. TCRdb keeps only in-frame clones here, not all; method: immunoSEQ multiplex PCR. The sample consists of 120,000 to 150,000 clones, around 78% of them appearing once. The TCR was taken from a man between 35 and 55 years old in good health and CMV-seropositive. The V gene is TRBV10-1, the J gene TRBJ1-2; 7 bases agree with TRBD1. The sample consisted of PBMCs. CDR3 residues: CAECRTGQIFYGYTF. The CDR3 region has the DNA TGCGCCGAATGCCGGACGGGACAGATCTTCTATGGCTACACCTTC.